This is a list of T cell receptor beta chains from one sample in a study of blood T cell repertoires in COVID-19. Sequencing used immunoSEQ multiplex PCR; TCRdb keeps in-frame clones, though not all of them. This repertoire shows approximately 350,000 clones, roughly 90% found once; its top ten account for roughly 6.6%. Specimen: peripheral blood. All receptors come from a woman aged 55-70 years with COVID-19, enrolled during active disease. The conserved cysteine and the conserved F or W are not part of the CDR3 here.

TRBV6-1	TRBJ2-1	ASSAGTPSSYNEQF
TRBV6-6	TRBJ2-1	ASSYLNEQF
TRBV14	TRBJ2-1	ASSQDLLWSRGVLNEQF
TRBV5-1	TRBJ2-3	ASSLLQTATDTQY
TRBV6-2/TRBV6-3	TRBJ1-5	ASSPEAWQPQH
TRBV5-4	TRBJ1-1	ASSLRQGFWTEAF
TRBV30	TRBJ2-3	AWSAGTRDTQY
TRBV5-5	TRBJ2-7	ASSLEDSLSYEQY
TRBV30	TRBJ1-3	AWNREASGNTIY
TRBV29-1	TRBJ1-2	SVEGGPLGGGHT
TRBV5-1	TRBJ2-7	ASSLLGNGAYEQY
TRBV18	TRBJ2-1	ASSPPLAGVYNEQF
TRBV4-3	TRBJ2-2	ASSQESVVAGGDTGELF
TRBV5-6	TRBJ2-1	ASQVLRLQGTNNEQF
TRBV4-3	TRBJ1-2	ASSQGTDPFYGYT
TRBV9	TRBJ2-3	ASSPRVSGADTQY
TRBV18	TRBJ2-2	ASSGDRSIGELF
TRBV11-3	TRBJ1-1	ASSLGPGERETEAF
TRBV5-6	TRBJ2-3	ASSFPMGGRADTQY
TRBV5-1	TRBJ1-1	ASSPGQLSNTEAF
TRBV30	TRBJ1-5	AWSLGVGNQPQH
TRBV5-1	TRBJ1-2	ASGLTGDYGYT
TRBV5-1	TRBJ2-7	ASSFAGVLFSYEQY